The 20 T cell receptor beta chains below were found in one sample sequenced in a study of OX40 agonist ivuxolimab in advanced cancers. The protocol was immunoSEQ multiplex PCR, while the TCRdb copy is restricted to in-frame clones and leaves out a portion. The sample shows some 50,000 clones, 88% of them seen only once. Material: CD4+ or CD8+ T cells sorted from blood, obtained in a trial of the OX40 agonist ivuxolimab. These receptors all stem from an adult with an advanced solid tumor such as melanoma, head and neck, liver or kidney cancer.

This chain connects TRBV18 to TRBJ1-4; 8 positions agree with TRBD1. After removal of 6 bases from V and 6 bases from J, the junction contained 6 bases not matched to a gene. Germline V gene sequence: CDR1 KGHSH, CDR2 LQKENI. The CDR3 length is 14 residues. CDR3 residues: CASSSTGGDEKLFF. The CDR3 region has the DNA TGTGCCAGCTCGTCTACAGGGGGGGATGAAAAACTGTTTTTT.

The chain has TRBV11-2 and TRBJ2-3; the D is unclear. V lost 0 bases and J lost 14, with 21 bases in between. This CDR3 is built from 15 residues. Germline V gene lookup returns CDR1 SGHAT and CDR2 FQNNGV. CDR3 sequence reads: CASSLDVFLMSARYF. The CDR3 DNA is TGTGCCAGCAGCTTAGATGTTTTTCTAATGTCGGCCCGGTATTTT.

The rearrangement joins TRBV29-1 to TRBJ1-5; 9 nucleotides agree with TRBD1. Germline V gene data show CDR1 as SQVTM and CDR2 as ANQGSEA. There are 13 residues in the CDR3. V was pared by 3 bases and J by 4 bases, with 1 base of the junction left unmatched. The CDR3 reads CSVETGGNQPQHF. The CDR3 DNA is TGCAGCGTTGAGACAGGGGGAAATCAGCCCCAGCATTTT.

A single count supports this clone. This chain connects TRBV19 to TRBJ2-4, with no clear D. Per the germline V gene, CDR1 is LNHDA and CDR2 is SQIVND (reference sequence). Trimming left V 2 bases short and J 5 bases short, with 13 bases between. The CDR3 is 15 residues long. CDR3 residues: CASSIQAGWQNIQYF. The CDR3 nucleotides read TGTGCCAGTAGTATACAGGCAGGCTGGCAAAACATTCAGTACTTC.

The rearrangement uses TRBV5-1 and TRBJ2-3; 9 bases fit TRBD2. CDR1 is SGHRS, CDR2 YFSETQ, per germline. The CDR3 runs to 18 residues. V gave up 4 bases and J gave up 0 bases; unmatched junction bases: 12. This CDR3 reads CASSPLGLARSSTDTQYF. For the CDR3, the DNA is TGCGCCAGCAGCCCGCTCGGACTAGCGCGGTCTAGCACAGATACGCAGTATTTT.

In its sample, this clone was seen a few times. The chain carries TRBV6-1 and TRBJ2-5, with 15 bases that match TRBD2. The ends lost 1 base at V and 4 bases at J; junction bases unmatched: 10. The CDR3 sequence is 19 residues long. From germline, CDR1 is MNHNS and CDR2 SASEGT. DNA of the CDR3: TGTGCCAGCAGTGAAGTAGGGGGACTAGCGGGAGGCCTCGGAGAGACCCAGTACTTC. Translated: CASSEVGGLAGGLGETQYF.

On this clone itself: The germline gene is not matched at one end of the junction; a read error may be the cause. This chain uses TRBV27 with TRBJ2-1; TRBD2 matches at 8 bases. Germline CDR1 MNHEY, CDR2 SMNVEV (reference sequence). The CDR3 loop spans 13 amino acids. The CDR3 is CASSLSYGGALIF. CDR3 DNA sequence: TGTGCCAGCAGTTTATCGTACGGGGGGGCCCTTATCTTC.

The chain recombines TRBV27 with TRBJ2-5, with no clear D. The J call may not be correct, given that the DNA end is closer to TRBJ2-7. This CDR3 has 14 amino acids. Germline CDR1 and CDR2: MNHEY and SMNVEV (reference sequence). CDR3 coding DNA: TGTGCCAGCAGTTCCGGCCTCCTTAACCACGAGCAGTACTTC. As protein: CASSSGLLNHEQYF.

This chain uses TRBV7-2 with TRBJ1-1, with a tentative D call TRBD1 (5 bases). Trimming shortened V by 4 bases and J by 3 bases, and 12 bases separated the two germline ends. This CDR3 spans 14 amino acids. Germline CDR1 is SGHTA and CDR2 is FQGNSA. The CDR3 bases are TGTGCCAGCAGCTCGCAGGGCGGGGACACTGAAGCTTTCTTT. Protein product: CASSSQGGDTEAFF.

The chain joins TRBV10-3 to TRBJ2-1, with 7 bases that match TRBD1. The length of the CDR3 is 16 residues. V lost 2 bases and J lost 2; bases outside the gene matches: 6. The germline CDR1 and CDR2 sequences are ENHRY and SYGVKD. CDR3 in DNA: TGTGCCATCAGTGAGCCACAGGGGAGTCCCTACAATGAGCAGTTCTTC. It is translated as CAISEPQGSPYNEQFF.

The chain uses TRBV19 and TRBJ1-2, with 7 bases aligning to TRBD1. The CDR3 is 13 amino acids. With V trimmed by 4 bases and J by 4 bases, 3 bases remained unmatched. Germline CDR1 is LNHDA and CDR2 is SQIVND (reference sequence). CDR3 protein: CASSNRGSYGYTF. DNA of the CDR3: TGTGCCAGTAGTAACAGGGGCAGCTATGGCTACACCTTC.

The chain employs TRBV7-9 and TRBJ2-1; D unclear. The CDR3 spans 15 residues. Trimming cost V 2 bases and J 5 bases, with 13 bases left between them. Germline lookup yields CDR1 SEHNR and CDR2 FQNEAQ (reference sequence). DNA of the CDR3: TGTGCCAGCAGCTTAAGGGATGGGATCGACAATGAGCAGTTCTTC. As protein: CASSLRDGIDNEQFF.

The rearrangement uses TRBV7-8 and TRBJ2-3; 9 bases align to TRBD2. Germline-derived CDR1 and CDR2 are SGHVS and FQNEAQ. The CDR3 contains 15 residues. The trim removed 4 bases at V and 4 bases at J, leaving 6 bases unmatched. This CDR3 is CASSSTSGRADTQYF. CDR3 DNA: TGTGCCAGCAGCTCGACTAGCGGACGGGCAGATACGCAGTATTTT.

This chain links TRBV28 with TRBJ2-7; D may be TRBD1 (6 bases). CDR3 length: 13 residues. In germline, CDR1 is MDHEN, CDR2 SYDVKM. V shed 7 bases and J shed 7 bases, with 17 bases lying between them. The CDR3 loop reads CASIGRGLREQYF. The CDR3 DNA sequence: TGTGCCAGCATCGGCAGGGGCCTGAGGGAGCAGTACTTC. The full variable domain, in which reference TRBV28 and TRBJ2-7 provide the parts outside the CDR3, is DVKVTQSSRYLVKRTGEKVFLECVQDMDHENMFWYRQDPGLGLRLIYFSYDVKMKEKGDIPEGYSVSREKKERFSLILESASTNQTSMYLCASIGRGLREQYFGPGTRLTVT.

The V call is TRBV13, the J call TRBJ2-6, with 8 nucleotides matching TRBD1. The CDR3 spans 16 residues. Germline CDR1 PRHDT, CDR2 FYEKMQ (reference sequence). The junction had 7 bases not matched to a gene; V was cut back by 6 bases and J by 3 bases. The DNA for the CDR3 is TGTGCCAGCAGTAAACAGGGGGAAAGTGGGGCCAACGTCCTGACTTTC. Its translation: CASSKQGESGANVLTF. The full variable domain, its missing parts supplied by reference TRBV13 and TRBJ2-6, is AAGVIQSPRHLIKEKRETATLKCYPIPRHDTVYWYQQGPGQDPQFLISFYEKMQSDKGSIPDRFSAQQFSDYHSELNMSSLELGDSALYFCASSKQGESGANVLTFGAGSRLTVL.

The chain links TRBV30 to TRBJ2-1, with 10 bases identical to TRBD2. Germline loops: CDR1 GTSNPN, CDR2 SVGIG (reference sequence). The CDR3 has 17 residues. Trimming took 3 bases from V and 4 from J; bases not matched to a gene: 12. Here the CDR3 reads CAWSLGASGSLYNEQFF. CDR3 in DNA: TGTGCCTGGAGCCTGGGGGCTAGCGGGAGTCTTTACAATGAGCAGTTCTTC. Full variable domain (missing parts from reference TRBV30 and TRBJ2-1): SQTIHQWPATLVQPVGSPLSLECTVEGTSNPNLYWYRQAAGRGLQLLFYSVGIGQISSEVPQNLSASRPQDRQFILSSKKLLLSDSGFYLCAWSLGASGSLYNEQFFGPGTRLTVL.

The J gene is TRBJ2-7, the V gene TRBV28; possible D gene TRBD2, 6 bases. CDR1 is MDHEN, CDR2 SYDVKM, per germline. Trimming took off 5 bases at V and 0 bases at J, with 14 bases between the two ends. The CDR3 spans 15 residues. The chain's CDR3 is CASSLRDSSSYEQYF. CDR3 nucleotide sequence: TGTGCCAGCAGTCTCCGGGACTCAAGCTCCTACGAGCAGTACTTC.

V usage is TRBV7-9 and J usage is TRBJ2-1, with 7 bases identical to TRBD1. This CDR3 is 11 amino acids long. Germline loops: CDR1 SEHNR, CDR2 FQNEAQ (reference sequence). V gave up 5 bases and J gave up 15 bases; unmatched junction bases: 7. The CDR3 loop reads CASSRWTGAFF. CDR3 coding DNA: TGTGCCAGCAGCAGATGGACAGGCGCGTTCTTC.

The chain is built from TRBV13 and TRBJ2-3; 11 nucleotides match TRBD2. J was trimmed by 0 bases and V by 7 bases; bases with no gene match: 15. This CDR3 has 19 residues. CDR1 PRHDT and CDR2 FYEKMQ come from the germline V gene (reference sequence). CDR3 sequence (DNA): TGTGCCAGCACCGACCCGGAGACTAGCGGGGTAAAAAGCACAGATACGCAGTATTTT. As protein: CASTDPETSGVKSTDTQYF.

V is TRBV6-5 and J is TRBJ2-2; D remains ambiguous. V was pared by 6 bases and J by 1 base, with 9 bases between. Germline V CDR1 and CDR2: MNHEY, SVGAGI. The CDR3 has 14 amino acids. CDR3 residues: CASRVGLNTGELFF. CDR3 bases: TGTGCCAGCAGGGTCGGGCTGAACACCGGGGAGCTGTTTTTT.